Listed below are T cell receptor beta chains from one sample, sequenced in a study. Here immunoSEQ multiplex PCR was the method, and the copy in TCRdb shows in-frame clones only, minus some. The table records tens of thousands of clones, around 93% of them present only once. The specimen was PBMCs. The receptors shown here come from a man in his forties or fifties with rheumatoid arthritis. Both conserved end residues are part of each CDR3. The order of the fields is D gene, V gene, clone size, CDR3 protein. A D gene is named only where the DNA matches it firmly. The listing skips clone size in some rows; elsewhere it reads once, few, many or a size class.

. | TRBV6-5 | once | CASHRSQETQYF
. | TRBV7-3 | . | CASSATAGDEQYF
TRBD1 | TRBV11-1 | few | CASSPRQGTIGELFF
. | TRBV27 | . | CASSALLERAGELFF
. | TRBV4-3 | . | CASSQEERLDNEQFF
. | TRBV6-5 | . | CASSLQRNTEAFF
. | TRBV5-1 | . | CASSSQGYEQYF
TRBD2 | TRBV5-8 | few | CASSRGLVAGELFF
. | TRBV5-1 | . | CASSLEQNTEAFF
TRBD1 | TRBV5-1 | . | CASSLNPLDRVYPYEQYF
TRBD1 | TRBV11-2 | . | CASSLAGQRNTIYF
TRBD1 | TRBV6-5 | . | CASSKQRDRGYEQYF
. | TRBV6-5 | once | CASSNRLRTEAFF
. | TRBV9 | . | CASSVAIGPNYEQYF
TRBD1 | TRBV3-1/TRBV3-2 | . | CATVRAGGSNEQFF
TRBD1 | TRBV11-2 | . | CASSRTGADGEKLFF
. | TRBV30 | . | CAWSKTPGNYEQYF
. | TRBV9 | . | CASSVDTSQPQHF